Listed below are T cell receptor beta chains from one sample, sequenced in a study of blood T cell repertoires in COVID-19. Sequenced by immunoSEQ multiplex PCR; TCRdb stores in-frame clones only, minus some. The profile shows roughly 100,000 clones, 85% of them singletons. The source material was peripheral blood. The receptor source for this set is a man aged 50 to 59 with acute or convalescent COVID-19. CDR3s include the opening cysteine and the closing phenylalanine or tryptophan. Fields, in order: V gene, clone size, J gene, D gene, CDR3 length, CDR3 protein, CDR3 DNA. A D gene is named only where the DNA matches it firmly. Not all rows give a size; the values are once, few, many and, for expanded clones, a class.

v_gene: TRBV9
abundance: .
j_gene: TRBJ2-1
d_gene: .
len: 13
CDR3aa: CASSVGYYNEQFF
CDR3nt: TGTGCCAGCAGCGTAGGTTACTACAATGAGCAGTTCTTC

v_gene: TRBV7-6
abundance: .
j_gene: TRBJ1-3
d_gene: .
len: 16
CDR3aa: CASSPNSYHSGNTIYF
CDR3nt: TGTGCCAGCAGCCCCAATTCCTATCACTCTGGAAACACCATATATTTT

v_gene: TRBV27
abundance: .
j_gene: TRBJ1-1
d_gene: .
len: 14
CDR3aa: CASSLKQGRTEAFF
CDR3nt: TGTGCCAGCAGTCTAAAACAGGGTCGCACTGAAGCTTTCTTT

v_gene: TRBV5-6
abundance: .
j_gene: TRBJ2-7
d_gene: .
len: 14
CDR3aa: CASSLDRISYEQYF
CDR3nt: TGTGCCAGCAGCTTGGACAGGATCTCCTACGAGCAGTACTTC

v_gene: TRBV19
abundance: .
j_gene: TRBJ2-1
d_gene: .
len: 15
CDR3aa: CASSTTGTFYNEQFF
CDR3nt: TGTGCCAGTAGTACCACCGGGACATTTTACAATGAGCAGTTCTTC

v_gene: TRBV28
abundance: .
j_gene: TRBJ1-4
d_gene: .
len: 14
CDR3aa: CAANGGRFVEKLFF
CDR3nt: TGTGCCGCCAACGGTGGCAGGTTTGTCGAAAAACTGTTTTTT

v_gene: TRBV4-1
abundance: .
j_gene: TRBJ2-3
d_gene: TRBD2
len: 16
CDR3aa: CASSLGLAGGPDTQYF
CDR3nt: TGCGCCAGCAGCCTCGGACTAGCGGGAGGTCCAGATACGCAGTATTTT

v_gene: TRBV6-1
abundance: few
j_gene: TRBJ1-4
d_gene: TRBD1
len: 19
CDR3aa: CASSVVLQGPGATNEKLFF
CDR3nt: TGTGCCAGCAGTGTCGTATTACAGGGGCCGGGTGCAACTAATGAAAAACTGTTTTTT

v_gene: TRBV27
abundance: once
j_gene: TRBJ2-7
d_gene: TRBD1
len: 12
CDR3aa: CASRQGIYEQYF
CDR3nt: TGTGCCAGCCGACAGGGAATCTACGAGCAGTACTTC

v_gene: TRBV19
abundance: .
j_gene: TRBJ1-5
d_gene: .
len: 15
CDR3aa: CASSIEAGFEQPQHF
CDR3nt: TGTGCCAGTAGTATAGAGGCAGGGTTCGAGCAGCCCCAGCATTTT

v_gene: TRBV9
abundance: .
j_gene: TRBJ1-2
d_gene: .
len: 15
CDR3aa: CASSSSYMAGYGYTF
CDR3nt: TGTGCCAGCAGCTCAAGCTACATGGCGGGCTATGGCTACACCTTC

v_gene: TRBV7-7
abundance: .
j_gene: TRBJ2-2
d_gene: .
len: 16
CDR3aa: CASSLNGGRWTGELFF
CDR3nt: TGTGCTAGCAGCTTAAATGGAGGGAGGTGGACCGGGGAGCTGTTTTTT

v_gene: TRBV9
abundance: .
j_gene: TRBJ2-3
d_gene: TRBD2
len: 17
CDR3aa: CASSADGLAGGTDTQYF
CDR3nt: TGTGCCAGCAGCGCAGACGGACTAGCGGGAGGAACAGATACGCAGTATTTT

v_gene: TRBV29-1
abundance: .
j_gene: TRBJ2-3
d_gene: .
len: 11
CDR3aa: CSGRGGYTQYF
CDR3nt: TGCAGCGGGAGGGGGGGTTATACGCAGTATTTT

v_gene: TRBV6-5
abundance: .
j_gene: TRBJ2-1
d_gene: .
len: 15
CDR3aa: CASSDSGSSYNEQFF
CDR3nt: TGTGCCAGCAGTGACTCCGGGAGCTCCTACAATGAGCAGTTCTTC

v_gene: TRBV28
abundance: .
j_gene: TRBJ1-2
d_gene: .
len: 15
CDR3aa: CASSLSPQGNYGYTF
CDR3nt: TGTGCCAGCAGTTTATCCCCCCAGGGAAACTATGGCTACACCTTC

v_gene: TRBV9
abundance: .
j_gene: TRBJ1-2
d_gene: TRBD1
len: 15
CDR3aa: CASSPPTQGDHGYTF
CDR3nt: TGTGCCAGCAGCCCTCCTACACAGGGGGATCATGGCTACACCTTC

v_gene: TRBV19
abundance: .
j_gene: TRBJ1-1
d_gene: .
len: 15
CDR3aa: CASSIFAGLNTEAFF
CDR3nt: TGTGCCAGTAGTATCTTCGCAGGCTTGAACACTGAAGCTTTCTTT

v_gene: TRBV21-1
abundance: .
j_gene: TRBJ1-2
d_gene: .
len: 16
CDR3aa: CASSPPRTGSNYGYTF
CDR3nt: TGTGCCAGCAGCCCACCAAGGACAGGTTCTAACTATGGCTACACCTTC

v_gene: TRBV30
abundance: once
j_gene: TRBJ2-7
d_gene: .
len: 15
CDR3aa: CAWSGGLPVIYEQYF
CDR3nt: TGTGCCTGGAGTGGTGGGCTCCCAGTTATCTACGAGCAGTACTTC

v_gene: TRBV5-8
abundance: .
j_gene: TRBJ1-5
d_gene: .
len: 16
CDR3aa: CASSLVGGNSNQPQHF
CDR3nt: TGTGCCAGCAGCTTGGTAGGGGGAAATAGCAATCAGCCCCAGCATTTT

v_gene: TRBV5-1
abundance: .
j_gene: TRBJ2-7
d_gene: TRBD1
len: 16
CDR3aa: CASSLGEGQGYYEQYF
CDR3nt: TGCGCCAGCAGCCTTGGGGAGGGACAGGGGTACTACGAGCAGTACTTC

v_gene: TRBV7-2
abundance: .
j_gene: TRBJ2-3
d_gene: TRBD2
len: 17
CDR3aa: CASSLAKGGGSGDTQYF
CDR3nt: TGTGCCAGCAGCTTAGCGAAGGGCGGGGGATCGGGTGATACGCAGTATTTT

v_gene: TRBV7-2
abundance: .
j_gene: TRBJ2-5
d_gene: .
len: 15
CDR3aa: CASSPLRAAQETQYF
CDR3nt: TGTGCCAGCAGCCCCCTCAGGGCGGCGCAAGAGACCCAGTACTTC

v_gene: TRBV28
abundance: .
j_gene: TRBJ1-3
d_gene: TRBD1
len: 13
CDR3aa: CASSYGQGDTIYF
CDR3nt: TGTGCCAGCAGCTACGGACAGGGAGACACCATATATTTT

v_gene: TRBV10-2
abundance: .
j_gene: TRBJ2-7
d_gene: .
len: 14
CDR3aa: CASSSGVWSYEQYF
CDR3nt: TGCGCCAGCAGTTCAGGGGTATGGTCCTACGAGCAGTACTTC

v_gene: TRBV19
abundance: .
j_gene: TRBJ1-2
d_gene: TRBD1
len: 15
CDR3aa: CASSNLGDRGHGYTF
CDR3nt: TGTGCCAGTAGTAACCTTGGGGACAGGGGGCATGGCTACACCTTC

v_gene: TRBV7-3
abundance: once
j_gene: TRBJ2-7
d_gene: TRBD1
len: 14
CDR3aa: CASSSGTGAGEQYF
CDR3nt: TGTGCCAGCAGCTCAGGGACAGGCGCGGGGGAGCAGTACTTC